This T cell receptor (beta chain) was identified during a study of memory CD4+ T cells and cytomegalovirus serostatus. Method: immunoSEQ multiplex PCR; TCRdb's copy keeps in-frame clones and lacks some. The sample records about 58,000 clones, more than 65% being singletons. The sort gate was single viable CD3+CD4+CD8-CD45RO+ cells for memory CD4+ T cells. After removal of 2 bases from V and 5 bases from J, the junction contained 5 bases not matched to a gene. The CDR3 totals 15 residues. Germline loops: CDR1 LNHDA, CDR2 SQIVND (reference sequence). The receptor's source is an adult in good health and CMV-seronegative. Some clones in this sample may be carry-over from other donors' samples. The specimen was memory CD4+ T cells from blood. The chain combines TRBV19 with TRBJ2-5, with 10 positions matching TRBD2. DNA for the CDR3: TGTGCCAGTAGTATACCCACTAGCGGGATCGAGACCCAGTACTTC. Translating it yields CASSIPTSGIETQYF.